This T cell receptor beta chain is drawn from a study of shared clonotypes between healthy human individuals. In the study overall: Plates per donor: three CD4 naive, three CD4 memory, two CD8 naive, one CD8 memory.

Study-level points and caveats: Among four donors, roughly 5% of naive CD4 clonotypes were found in common.

Recent vaccinations or acute infections were absent in the healthy HIV-negative adult donors. The CDR3 runs to 21 residues. Trimming took off 0 bases at V and 0 bases at J, with 21 bases between the two ends. The germline gives CDR1 LNHNV, CDR2 YYDKDF (reference sequence). Deep was the level used in running the assay. Sequencing was performed with immunoSEQ multiplex PCR; in TCRdb, only in-frame clones are kept and a portion is missing. Here the sample spans about 360,000 clones, roughly 70% being singletons. As regards this clone: The antigen remains unidentified.

The V call is TRBV15, the J call TRBJ2-6; TRBD2 is a possible D gene (5 bases). The material sequenced was memory CD4+ T cells sorted from blood. Subset described: CD45RA-negative fraction. The TCR originated in a man between 25 and 39 years old in good health. In DNA form, the CDR3 reads TGTGCCACCAGCAGAGATGGTATCCGGGAAGGGTTTAGCTCTGGGGCCAACGTCCTGACTTTC. Its translation is CATSRDGIREGFSSGANVLTF.